This is a list of T cell receptor beta chains from one sample in a study of monozygotic twins with inflammatory bowel disease. TCRdb reprocessed the 5' RACE reads and reports one entry per CDR3 protein, with no DNA. Its listing shows about 210,000 distinct CDR3 sequences. The sample consisted of blood. These receptors were obtained from a human donor with ulcerative colitis or Crohn's disease, or a healthy co-twin of an affected twin (not recorded which). Both conserved end residues are part of each CDR3.

TRBV3-1	TRBJ2-1	CASSHRRQGGILGIYNEQFF
TRBV7-2	TRBJ2-1	CASSPQGPAYNEQFF
TRBV20-1	TRBJ1-2	CSARGIQGAGGYTF
TRBV16	TRBJ1-1	CASSPFIRTEAFF
TRBV29-1	TRBJ2-4	CSVEDRGGPGNIQYF
TRBV6-1	TRBJ1-2	CASRGDRVWGYTF
TRBV3-1	TRBJ2-6	CASSHTGFGANVLTF
TRBV20-1	TRBJ1-4	CSARQGLYEKLFF
TRBV12-3/TRBV12-4	TRBJ2-3	CASSTYRASTDTQYF
TRBV20-1	TRBJ1-5	CSAATGNQPQHF
TRBV2	TRBJ2-7	CASSGAYEQYF
TRBV5-6	TRBJ2-1	CASSLTVDEQFF
TRBV6-5	TRBJ1-2	CASSYRQGNGYTF
TRBV9	TRBJ2-3	CASSFGGALATDTQYF
TRBV7-2	TRBJ2-4	CASSLIPAGKDIQYF
TRBV6-5	TRBJ1-3	CASSYWADSGNTIYF
TRBV6-1	TRBJ2-4	CASSVAGAQNIQYF
TRBV15	TRBJ2-7	CATSRDAYEQYF
TRBV6-1	TRBJ2-1	CASSPLLPPYNEQFF
TRBV7-2	TRBJ1-5	CASSLEATVRYQPQHF
TRBV5-1	TRBJ2-3	CASRDSEYSTDTQYF
TRBV2	TRBJ1-2	CASSVSEVTWGYTF
TRBV7-2	TRBJ2-2	CASSPRSVDTGELFF
TRBV7-9	TRBJ2-1	CASSLASGFEQFF
TRBV5-1	TRBJ2-3	CASSPGRGANTDTQYF
TRBV12-3/TRBV12-4	TRBJ1-4	CASSPQGIREKLFF
TRBV12-3/TRBV12-4	TRBJ1-5	CASSVGGYNQPQHF
TRBV5-1	TRBJ2-4	CASSLAQGRDIQYF
TRBV18	TRBJ2-7	CASSPRRDGDEQYF
TRBV4-1	TRBJ1-3	CASSQNSQGNSGNTIYF
TRBV3-1	TRBJ2-7	CASSQGDSTYEQYF
TRBV4-1	TRBJ1-2	CASSLGDRIYGYTF
TRBV18	TRBJ2-2	CASSPSGLLNTGELFF
TRBV5-5	TRBJ2-7	CASTQQGTEQYF
TRBV5-1	TRBJ2-2	CASTHLAGQSGELFF
TRBV5-1	TRBJ1-6	CASSLRVDSPLHF
TRBV12-3/TRBV12-4	TRBJ1-1	CASSFGRLGTEAFF
TRBV12-3/TRBV12-4	TRBJ2-5	CASRIYRAETQYF
TRBV5-5	TRBJ2-6	CASQRSRSGANVLTF
TRBV2	TRBJ2-1	CASSGGRAADEQFF
TRBV12-3/TRBV12-4	TRBJ1-5	CASRRVTGDGGGSNQPQHF
TRBV9	TRBJ1-1	CASSTDPQNTEAFF
TRBV2	TRBJ2-3	CASTPRGSGLSSTDTQYF
TRBV13	TRBJ1-6	CASSPGGSGSPLHF